A single sample is the source of the 17 T cell receptor beta chains below, sequenced in a study of cytomegalovirus exposure and HLA in healthy donors. The PCR employed 60 Vbeta primers together with 13 Jbeta primers. Using immunoSEQ multiplex PCR, the repertoire was profiled, and TCRdb retains in-frame clones only, with some absent. This table holds 250,000 or so clones, approximately 81% found once. The sequenced material came from PBMCs. The receptors derive from a human donor in good health.

The V and J genes are TRBV5-5 and TRBJ2-1; possibly TRBD1 for D (6 bases). Trimming took 4 bases from V and 1 from J, leaving 6 bases between them. This CDR3 has 13 amino acids. Germline V gives CDR1 SGHKS, CDR2 YYEKEE (reference sequence). CDR3 sequence: CASSQGSYNEQFF. The CDR3 nucleotides are TGTGCCAGCAGCCAGGGGTCCTACAATGAGCAGTTCTTC.

The J gene is TRBJ2-7, the V gene TRBV7-2; no reliable D call. V was clipped by 3 bases and J by 6 bases, with 9 bases between them. Per the germline V gene, CDR1 is SGHTA and CDR2 is FQGNSA. The CDR3 totals 12 residues. The CDR3 bases are TGTGCCAGCAGCTTTACCGGCGGCGAGCAGTACTTC. It specifies CASSFTGGEQYF.

The V gene is TRBV4-2, the J gene TRBJ1-2; 7 bases are a match to TRBD1. The junction had 6 bases not matched to a gene; V was cut back by 0 bases and J by 5 bases. The CDR3 runs 15 residues. Germline V gene data show CDR1 as LGHNA and CDR2 as YNFKEQ. CDR3 coding DNA: TGTGCCAGCAGCCAAGATAACAGGGGATGGTATGGCTACACCTTC. Translating gives CASSQDNRGWYGYTF.

The chain carries TRBV7-3 and TRBJ2-1; TRBD2 matches at 14 bases. Per the germline V gene, CDR1 is SGHTA and CDR2 is FQGTGA. The CDR3 contains 17 residues. V shed 5 bases, J shed 9 bases, and the junction held 12 bases outside the gene matches. The CDR3 bases are TGTGCCAGCAGCCAGGCCGGGACTAGCGGGAGTGTCGGTGAGCAGTTCTTC. It specifies CASSQAGTSGSVGEQFF.

This clone appeared a few times. The genes are TRBV15 and TRBJ2-7; TRBD2 matches at 10 bases. This CDR3 contains 17 residues. Germline V gives CDR1 LNHNV, CDR2 YYDKDF (reference sequence). The V gene end was trimmed by 0 bases and the J gene end by 4 bases; junction bases not matched to a gene: 9. The chain's CDR3 is CATSRDLGSGRKYEQYF. As DNA, the CDR3 is TGTGCCACCAGCAGAGATCTAGGTAGCGGGAGGAAATACGAGCAGTACTTC.

J is TRBJ1-2 and V is TRBV28; TRBD1 aligns across 7 bases. The J segment lost 5 bases and the V segment lost 6 bases, leaving 9 bases of the junction unmatched. Germline CDR1 reads MDHEN; CDR2 reads SYDVKM. The CDR3 loop spans 14 amino acids. Here the CDR3 reads CASRSQGEGYGYTF. DNA of the CDR3: TGTGCCAGCAGATCTCAGGGGGAAGGTTATGGCTACACCTTC.

V gene TRBV7-2 combines with J gene TRBJ2-3; no reliable D call. V lost 1 base and J lost 7, with 12 bases in between. The CDR3 contains 14 residues. Germline CDR1 reads SGHTA; CDR2 reads FQGNSA. CDR3 sequence reads: CASSLGVRVNTQYF. In DNA form, the CDR3 reads TGTGCCAGCAGCTTAGGTGTACGGGTTAATACGCAGTATTTT.

About this clone itself: One junction end does not reproduce the germline sequence, and a read error may be involved. V and J are TRBV5-1 and TRBJ2-2; TRBD2 might be the D (5 bases). Germline-derived CDR1 and CDR2 are SGHRS and YFSETQ. This CDR3 spans 14 amino acids. The CDR3 sequence: CASRLGADTGELFF. CDR3 sequence (DNA): TGCGCCAGCAGGTTGGGAGCTGACACCGGGGAGCTGTTTTTT.

V and J are TRBV5-8 and TRBJ2-1; 7 nucleotides match TRBD2. Germline-derived CDR1 and CDR2 are SGHTS and YDEGEE. This CDR3 is 15 amino acids long. After removal of 4 bases from V and 5 bases from J, the junction contained 9 bases not matched to a gene. This chain's CDR3 is CASSAGWTRDNEQFF. The CDR3 DNA reads as TGTGCCAGCAGCGCTGGCTGGACTAGAGACAATGAGCAGTTCTTC.

The genes are TRBV11-2 and TRBJ2-7; 7 nucleotides line up with TRBD1. The CDR3 totals 16 residues. J lost 3 bases, V lost 2 bases, and 10 bases had no gene match. Germline-derived CDR1 and CDR2 are SGHAT and FQNNGV. CDR3 coding DNA: TGTGCCAGCAGCTTAAATTACGGGGCAGGGGGCTACGAGCAGTACTTC. Protein product: CASSLNYGAGGYEQYF.

The chain has TRBV5-1 and TRBJ2-2; tentative D call: TRBD2 (6 bases). In germline, CDR1 is SGHRS, CDR2 YFSETQ. The V end lost 6 bases, the J end lost 0 bases, and 15 bases lay between the germline ends. CDR3 length: 16 amino acids. Here the CDR3 DNA reads TGCGCCAGCAAGCCTCGGGCGGGAACGAACACCGGGGAGCTGTTTTTT. Translation: CASKPRAGTNTGELFF.

This rearrangement joins TRBV4-2 to TRBJ2-7, with a tentative D call TRBD2 (5 bases). Germline V CDR1 and CDR2: LGHNA, YNFKEQ. The CDR3 is made up of 17 amino acids. Trimming stripped 0 bases from V and 2 bases from J, with 17 bases between. The CDR3 DNA is TGTGCCAGCAGCCAAGATTCGGCCGGGATATACACCTACGAGCAGTACTTC. Protein product: CASSQDSAGIYTYEQYF.

This clone was picked up one time. The CDR3 is CASSQDRAGTVGRKLFF. The CDR3 DNA is TGCGCCAGCAGCCAAGATCGGGCGGGGACCGTGGGGCGAAAACTGTTTTTT. This rearrangement joins TRBV4-1 to TRBJ1-4; tentative D call: TRBD1 (5 bases). CDR1 MGHRA and CDR2 YSYEKL come from the germline V gene. The V end lost 0 bases, the J end lost 10 bases, and 21 bases lay between the germline ends. The CDR3 is 17 residues long.

Details on this clone: An end of the junction differs from the germline gene, which may be a read error. V and J are TRBV7-7 and TRBJ2-7, with 13 bases lining up with TRBD2. The CDR3 sequence is 17 residues long. Germline V lookup: CDR1 SSHAT, CDR2 FNYEAQ (reference sequence). CDR3 sequence reads: CASSPRLLAGGPPEQYF. DNA of the CDR3: TGTGCTAGCAGCCCGCGCTTACTAGCGGGAGGGCCCCCCGAGCAGTACTTC.

The chain links TRBV7-9 to TRBJ2-5; D uncertain. Germline V lookup: CDR1 SEHNR, CDR2 FQNEAQ (reference sequence). Between the trimmed V and J ends, which lost 1 base and 3 bases, there was a span of 12 bases. The length of the CDR3 is 15 residues. In DNA form, the CDR3 reads TGTGCCAGCAGCTTAGGGGTGCCAGGAAAAGAGACCCAGTACTTC. Translated, it gives CASSLGVPGKETQYF.

This chain joins TRBV4-2 and TRBJ2-7, with D perhaps TRBD2 (5 bases). Germline assignment: CDR1 LGHNA and CDR2 YNFKEQ. The CDR3 sequence is 17 residues long. V lost 0 bases, J lost 3 bases, and 18 bases lay in between. This CDR3 reads CASSQDQVGAYIYEQYF. DNA of the CDR3: TGTGCCAGCAGCCAAGATCAGGTGGGAGCTTATATCTACGAGCAGTACTTC.

The chain is built from TRBV15 and TRBJ2-7; D gene uncertain. V lost 8 bases and J lost 4, with 15 bases in between. The germline gives CDR1 LNHNV, CDR2 YYDKDF (reference sequence). This CDR3 region has 13 residues. The CDR3: CATSRIPGYEQYF. The DNA for the CDR3 is TGTGCCACCTCGAGGATCCCCGGTTACGAGCAGTACTTC.